Below, 26 T cell receptor beta chains from the same sample are listed, as sequenced in a study of T cell responses to AZD1222 COVID-19 vaccine. The assay was immunoSEQ multiplex PCR, and TCRdb's table has in-frame clones only and misses some. The sample carries some 170,000 clones, approximately 92% recorded once. Material: peripheral blood, obtained on day 0 of AZD1222 vaccination. Source of these receptors: an adult in good health.

This clone was seen once. V usage is TRBV2 and J usage is TRBJ1-4; D ambiguous. Trimming removed 1 base from V and 4 bases from J, with 10 bases in between. The length of the CDR3 is 15 residues. Germline V gene sequence: CDR1 SNHLY, CDR2 FYNNEI. The CDR3 spells CASSEGTAINEKLFF. As DNA, the CDR3 is TGTGCCAGCAGTGAAGGAACAGCGATTAATGAAAAACTGTTTTTT.

The chain has TRBV19 and TRBJ1-6, with TRBD1 matching 8 bases. The CDR3 loop spans 15 amino acids. The V gene's germline CDR1 is LNHDA and CDR2 SQIVND (reference sequence). The V segment lost 5 bases and the J segment 8 bases; nucleotides outside the gene matches: 8. Written as DNA, the CDR3 is TGTGCCAGTAGTCTTCGGACAGGGCTCGATTCACCCCTCCACTTT. This translates into CASSLRTGLDSPLHF.

CDR3 protein: CASSLQGEGYGYTF. CDR3 DNA sequence: TGCGCCAGCAGCTTGCAGGGGGAAGGGTATGGCTACACCTTC. The V call is TRBV5-1, the J call TRBJ1-2; 7 nucleotides line up with TRBD1. The CDR3 consists of 14 residues. Germline loops: CDR1 SGHRS, CDR2 YFSETQ. After removal of 1 base from V and 5 bases from J, the junction contained 5 bases not matched to a gene.

The chain carries TRBV6-1 and TRBJ2-4; possibly TRBD2 for D (6 bases). Between the trimmed V and J ends, which lost 1 base and 0 bases, there was a span of 16 bases. The CDR3 contains 18 residues. Germline CDR1 MNHNS, CDR2 SASEGT. For the CDR3, the DNA is TGTGCCAGCAGTGAAGGAGGGGCGGAGGGGTTAGCCAAAAACATTCAGTACTTC. This sequence encodes CASSEGGAEGLAKNIQYF.

The chain uses TRBV7-2 and TRBJ2-7; D is unclear. This CDR3 region has 14 residues. Trimming took off 2 bases at V and 2 bases at J, with 10 bases between the two ends. Germline V gives CDR1 SGHTA, CDR2 FQGNSA. CDR3 in DNA: TGTGCCAGCAGCTTATCACCAGGTCCCTACGAGCAGTACTTC. Its protein is CASSLSPGPYEQYF.

Only one count was recorded for this clone. The chain combines TRBV5-1 with TRBJ1-6; D not certain. CDR3 length equals 12 residues. Deletions cut 4 bases from V and 9 bases from J, with 8 bases between. Germline loops: CDR1 SGHRS, CDR2 YFSETQ. This CDR3 is CASSPDGSPLHF. The CDR3 DNA reads as TGCGCCAGCAGCCCCGACGGTTCACCCCTCCACTTT.

The V gene is TRBV5-1, the J gene TRBJ2-7; TRBD2 might be the D (5 bases). Germline V gene lookup returns CDR1 SGHRS and CDR2 YFSETQ. With 2 bases removed from V and 0 bases from J, the gap between germline ends came to 12 bases. CDR3 size: 15 residues. DNA of the CDR3: TGCGCCAGCAGCTTACAGACGGGGAGCTCCTACGAGCAGTACTTC. Its protein is CASSLQTGSSYEQYF. The full variable domain, rest sourced from reference TRBV5-1 and TRBJ2-7, is KAGVTQTPRYLIKTRGQQVTLSCSPISGHRSVSWYQQTPGQGLQFLFEYFSETQRNKGNFPGRFSGRQFSNSRSEMNVSTLELGDSALYLCASSLQTGSSYEQYFGPGTRLTVT.

The count of this clone is one. The CDR3 loop is CASMRTGDFYEQYF. CDR3 sequence (DNA): TGTGCCAGTATGAGGACAGGAGATTTCTACGAGCAGTACTTC. The rearrangement uses TRBV19 and TRBJ2-7; 7 nucleotides align to TRBD1. The CDR3 has 14 amino acids. Looked up from germline, CDR1 is LNHDA and CDR2 is SQIVND (reference sequence). V shed 7 bases and J 3 bases; nucleotides not matched to a gene: 9.

This chain connects TRBV7-9 to TRBJ2-3; D is perhaps TRBD1 or TRBD2 (6 bases each). CDR1 is SEHNR and CDR2 is FQNEAQ in the germline V gene (reference sequence). Between the trimmed V and J ends, which lost 5 bases and 0 bases, there was a span of 15 bases. CDR3 length: 16 amino acids. CDR3 coding DNA: TGTGCCAGCAGCGGAACTCAGGGGACTAGCACAGATACGCAGTATTTT. Residues: CASSGTQGTSTDTQYF.

This clone occurred a few times. This chain uses TRBV28 with TRBJ2-7, with D tentatively TRBD1 (5 bases). Germline CDR1 and CDR2: MDHEN and SYDVKM. This CDR3 contains 14 residues. V lost 4 bases and J 4 bases, leaving 14 bases between the germline ends. The CDR3 spells CASSSDTVGYEQYF. The DNA of the CDR3 is TGTGCCAGCAGTTCGGACACAGTTGGGTACGAGCAGTACTTC.

DNA for the CDR3: TGTGCCAGCAGTTCGAGTTCCTATGGCTACACCTTC. It is translated as CASSSSSYGYTF. The chain recombines TRBV6-5 with TRBJ1-2; unclear D gene. V dropped 4 bases and J dropped 4 bases, with 7 bases sitting between them. This CDR3 contains 12 residues. The germline gives CDR1 MNHEY, CDR2 SVGAGI.

The V gene is TRBV7-6, the J gene TRBJ2-1; D possibly corresponds to TRBD2 (7 bases). V gave up 1 base and J gave up 14 bases, with 12 bases separating them. Per germline, CDR1 SGHVS and CDR2 FNYEAQ. This CDR3 contains 12 residues. The CDR3 is CASSLVGGGKFF. Written as DNA, the CDR3 is TGTGCCAGCAGCTTAGTGGGGGGGGGCAAGTTCTTC.

The V call is TRBV7-9, the J call TRBJ1-1; tentative D call: TRBD1 (6 bases). The CDR3 covers 14 residues. Germline V CDR1 and CDR2: SEHNR, FQNEAQ (reference sequence). The V end lost 5 bases, the J end lost 1 base, and 11 bases lay between the germline ends. The DNA of the CDR3 is TGTGCCAGCAGCCTTTGGACAGAGAACACTGAAGCTTTCTTT. The encoded protein is CASSLWTENTEAFF.

The chain links TRBV6-6 to TRBJ2-7; D possibly corresponds to TRBD2 (5 bases). This CDR3 has 13 amino acids. CDR1 and CDR2 (germline): MNHNY, SVGAGI (reference sequence). Trimming cost V 6 bases and J 5 bases, with 14 bases left between them. The CDR3 spells CASRLAVTHEQYF. The CDR3 DNA reads TGTGCCAGCAGGCTAGCTGTTACCCACGAGCAGTACTTC.

This rearrangement joins TRBV19 to TRBJ2-1, with D possibly TRBD1 on 8 matching bases. Germline V gives CDR1 LNHDA, CDR2 SQIVND (reference sequence). V dropped 9 bases and J dropped 1 base, with 19 bases sitting between them. The CDR3 is made up of 16 amino acids. Here the CDR3 reads CASEADRGLSYNEQFF. CDR3 nucleotides: TGTGCCAGCGAAGCAGACAGGGGACTATCCTACAATGAGCAGTTCTTC. Supplemented by reference TRBV19 and TRBJ2-1, the full variable domain reads DGGITQSPKYLFRKEGQNVTLSCEQNLNHDAMYWYRQDPGQGLRLIYYSQIVNDFQKGDIAEGYSVSREKKESFPLTVTSAQKNPTAFYLCASEADRGLSYNEQFFGPGTRLTVL.

The chain employs TRBV28 and TRBJ1-3; no reliable D call. This CDR3 spans 14 amino acids. Trimming stripped 6 bases from V and 8 bases from J, with 17 bases between. Germline values: CDR1 MDHEN, CDR2 SYDVKM. This chain's CDR3 is CASSLGGERYTIYF. In DNA form, the CDR3 reads TGTGCCAGCAGCCTAGGTGGTGAACGGTACACCATATATTTT.

The V and J genes are TRBV5-4 and TRBJ1-5; the D gene is possibly TRBD1 (5 bases). Trimming took 5 bases from V and 1 from J, leaving 7 bases between them. Germline values: CDR1 SGHNT, CDR2 YYREEE (reference sequence). This CDR3 is built from 13 residues. CDR3 DNA sequence: TGTGCCAGCAGTAGGGGAAGCAATCAGCCCCAGCATTTT. The encoded protein is CASSRGSNQPQHF. The full variable domain, with the rest looked up from reference TRBV5-4 and TRBJ1-5, is ETGVTQSPTHLIKTRGQQVTLRCSSQSGHNTVSWYQQALGQGPQFIFQYYREEENGRGNFPPRFSGLQFPNYSSELNVNALELDDSALYLCASSRGSNQPQHFGDGTRLSIL.

J is TRBJ2-2 and V is TRBV5-4, with 7 bases aligning to TRBD2. Trimming cost V 4 bases and J 5 bases; bases outside gene matches: 11. This CDR3 has 16 amino acids. From germline, CDR1 is SGHNT and CDR2 YYREEE (reference sequence). CDR3: CASSRTGLGFTGELFF. In DNA, the CDR3 is TGTGCCAGCAGCCGTACTGGACTAGGTTTTACCGGGGAGCTGTTTTTT. Variable domain in full (rest from reference TRBV5-4 and TRBJ2-2): ETGVTQSPTHLIKTRGQQVTLRCSSQSGHNTVSWYQQALGQGPQFIFQYYREEENGRGNFPPRFSGLQFPNYSSELNVNALELDDSALYLCASSRTGLGFTGELFFGEGSRLTVL.

The V call is TRBV30, the J call TRBJ1-6, with D maybe TRBD1 (6 bases). Trimming took 2 bases from V and 7 from J, leaving 18 bases between them. Germline assignment: CDR1 GTSNPN and CDR2 SVGIG (reference sequence). CDR3 length: 16 residues. CDR3 in amino acids: CAWSRSGARVNSPLHF. The CDR3, as DNA: TGTGCCTGGAGTAGGTCAGGGGCGCGAGTGAATTCACCCCTCCACTTT.

V is TRBV7-2 and J is TRBJ2-7, with a weak D call TRBD2 (7 bases). Trimming removed 5 bases from V and 5 bases from J, with 16 bases in between. Germline-derived CDR1 and CDR2 are SGHTA and FQGNSA. This CDR3 has 14 amino acids. The CDR3 is CASSPWAGADEQYF. The CDR3 bases are TGTGCCAGCAGCCCCTGGGCGGGGGCCGACGAGCAGTACTTC. Combining the CDR3 with reference TRBV7-2 and TRBJ2-7 gives the whole variable domain GAGVSQSPSNKVTEKGKDVELRCDPISGHTALYWYRQSLGQGLEFLIYFQGNSAPDKSGLPSDRFSAERTGGSVSTLTIQRTQQEDSAVYLCASSPWAGADEQYFGPGTRLTVT.

A single count supports this clone. Other nucleotide sequences in the sample specify the same CDR3. The chain uses TRBV2 and TRBJ2-7; possibly TRBD1 or TRBD2 for D (5 bases each). This CDR3 is built from 12 residues. Germline V lookup: CDR1 SNHLY, CDR2 FYNNEI. The germline V and J ends were trimmed by 6 bases and 0 bases, with 6 bases remaining between them. As DNA, the CDR3 is TGTGCCAGCAGCGGGACCTCCTACGAGCAGTACTTC. Translating it yields CASSGTSYEQYF.

CDR3 nucleotides: TGTGCCAGCAGTGAACTGGGGGCGAACACTGAAGCTTTCTTT. Its protein product is CASSELGANTEAFF. V and J are TRBV2 and TRBJ1-1; D perhaps matches TRBD1 (6 bases). The CDR3 spans 14 residues. Germline assignment: CDR1 SNHLY and CDR2 FYNNEI. Trimming left V 2 bases short and J 1 base short, with 8 bases between. The full variable domain, with the rest looked up from reference TRBV2 and TRBJ1-1, is EPEVTQTPSHQVTQMGQEVILRCVPISNHLYFYWYRQILGQKVEFLVSFYNNEISEKSEIFDDQFSVERPDGSNFTLKIRSTKLEDSAMYFCASSELGANTEAFFGQGTRLTVV.

This clone was seen only once. The chain couples TRBV14 to TRBJ1-5; the D is unclear. This CDR3 has 17 amino acids. CDR1 SGHDN and CDR2 FVKESK come from the germline V gene. V dropped 0 bases and J dropped 0 bases, with 12 bases sitting between them. The CDR3 DNA reads as TGTGCCAGCAGCCAAGATTGGGCAGAATATAGCAATCAGCCCCAGCATTTT. Its protein is CASSQDWAEYSNQPQHF.

This chain uses TRBV12-3 or TRBV12-4 with TRBJ2-7, with D perhaps matching TRBD2 (6 bases). The length of the CDR3 is 13 residues. V was shortened by 2 bases and J by 5 bases, with 10 bases between the two germline ends. The CDR3 sequence: CASSLIAGNEQYF. The CDR3 bases are TGTGCCAGCAGTTTAATCGCGGGAAACGAGCAGTACTTC.

In the case of this clone: This CDR3 is also generated by other DNA sequences in the sample. V gene TRBV6-1 combines with J gene TRBJ1-2; D unclear. Trimming took off 3 bases at V and 4 bases at J, with 6 bases between the two ends. CDR1 and CDR2 (germline): MNHNS, SASEGT. The CDR3 spans 12 residues. In DNA form, the CDR3 reads TGTGCCAGCAGTGAGGGATCCTATGGCTACACCTTC. Translation: CASSEGSYGYTF.

The rearrangement uses TRBV29-1 and TRBJ1-6; no reliable D call. There are 15 residues in the CDR3. CDR1 and CDR2 (germline): SQVTM, ANQGSEA. V was clipped by 6 bases and J by 7 bases, with 19 bases between them. The CDR3 DNA reads as TGCAGCGTCCATGAATATCTGTCCAACAATTCACCCCTCCACTTT. Translated: CSVHEYLSNNSPLHF.